These 32 T cell receptor beta chains came from one sample sequenced in a study of T cell responses to AZD1222 COVID-19 vaccine (dated by TCRdb to the early 2020s). Sample time point, as interpreted from the label and publication: baseline before first vaccination. The receptor library was made with the immunoSEQ multiplex PCR assay. As stored in TCRdb, this immuneACCESS dataset retains in-frame rearrangements with V and J assigned. A fraction of the clones does not appear; measured against another copy, unresolved V genes explain less than half of the discrepancy, and the remainder lacks a known reason. The sample table shows about 120,000 clones, and 90% to 95% are seen once. The ten top clones hold 2.5% to 3% of the sample. Sequenced material: peripheral blood, taken on day 0 of AZD1222 vaccination. The receptors were gathered from an adult in good health.

The gene calls are TRBV28 and TRBJ1-5, with a possible D match to TRBD1 (6 bases). Trimming removed 5 bases at V and 3 bases at J, with 11 bases between. CDR1 and CDR2 (germline): MDHEN, SYDVKM. The CDR3 runs to 14 residues. DNA for the CDR3: TGTGCCAGCAGTCTAACAGGGTACAATCAGCCCCAGCATTTT. The encoded protein is CASSLTGYNQPQHF.

The chain is built from TRBV10-1 and TRBJ2-3; 7 bases align to TRBD1. CDR3 length equals 16 residues. Germline values: CDR1 WNHNN, CDR2 SYGVQD (reference sequence). With 8 bases clipped from V and 5 bases from J, the junction kept 16 bases outside the gene matches. The CDR3 sequence: CASPSPRSGTVDTQYF. In DNA, the CDR3 is TGCGCCAGCCCTTCCCCAAGGTCCGGGACAGTAGATACGCAGTATTTT.

This rearrangement joins TRBV14 to TRBJ2-3; no definite D call. Between the trimmed V and J ends, which lost 3 bases and 6 bases, there was a span of 10 bases. This CDR3 spans 13 amino acids. In germline, CDR1 is SGHDN, CDR2 FVKESK. CDR3 loop: CASSQNPADTQYF. CDR3 DNA: TGTGCCAGCAGCCAGAACCCGGCGGATACGCAGTATTTT.

The table lists this clone with a few counts. CDR3 sequence: CASSHGPGLAREQYF. The CDR3 bases are TGTGCCAGCAGCCACGGGCCGGGACTAGCCAGGGAGCAGTACTTC. The V call is TRBV14, the J call TRBJ2-7; 9 nucleotides agree with TRBD2. Germline values: CDR1 SGHDN, CDR2 FVKESK. The CDR3 length is 15 residues. Trimming took 3 bases from V and 7 from J; bases not matched to a gene: 10.

The chain employs TRBV15 and TRBJ1-4, with D perhaps TRBD1 (5 bases). The CDR3 has 14 residues. V was cut by 6 bases and J by 5 bases, with 13 bases left in between. CDR1 and CDR2 from the germline V gene are LNHNV and YYDKDF (reference sequence). CDR3 sequence reads: CATRGPGENEKLFF. The CDR3 DNA sequence: TGTGCCACCAGGGGGCCGGGGGAGAATGAAAAACTGTTTTTT. Supplemented by reference TRBV15 and TRBJ1-4, the full variable domain reads DAMVIQNPRYQVTQFGKPVTLSCSQTLNHNVMYWYQQKSSQAPKLLFHYYDKDFNNEADTPDNFQSRRPNTSFCFLDIRSPGLGDTAMYLCATRGPGENEKLFFGSGTQLSVL.

As for this clone: Compared with germline, one end of the junction differs, possibly owing to a read error. The chain couples TRBV6-1 to TRBJ1-2, with D tentatively TRBD1 (5 bases). The CDR3 is made up of 13 amino acids. Per germline, CDR1 MNHNS and CDR2 SASEGT. The CDR3: CASSESGAYGYTF. The CDR3 nucleotides read TGTGCCAGCAGTGAATCCGGGGCCTATGGTTACACCTTC.

The chain has TRBV10-3 and TRBJ2-2; 7 bases fit TRBD1. Germline CDR1 and CDR2: ENHRY and SYGVKD. V gave up 6 bases and J gave up 0 bases; unmatched junction bases: 4. CDR3 length: 15 amino acids. The CDR3 DNA reads TGTGCCATCAGCCCGGGACAGTCGAACACCGGGGAGCTGTTTTTT. Translated, it gives CAISPGQSNTGELFF.

This chain joins TRBV28 and TRBJ1-1; 8 nucleotides line up with TRBD1. Trimming at V came to 6 bases and at J to 4 bases, leaving 7 bases not matched to a gene. This CDR3 contains 14 residues. The V gene's germline CDR1 is MDHEN and CDR2 SYDVKM. In DNA, the CDR3 is TGTGCCAGCAGACCGGACAGGGAGGTCACTGAAGCTTTCTTT. It codes for CASRPDREVTEAFF. The complete variable domain, with remaining parts taken from reference TRBV28 and TRBJ1-1, reads DVKVTQSSRYLVKRTGEKVFLECVQDMDHENMFWYRQDPGLGLRLIYFSYDVKMKEKGDIPEGYSVSREKKERFSLILESASTNQTSMYLCASRPDREVTEAFFGQGTRLTVV.

The rearrangement links TRBV5-1 to TRBJ1-1, with TRBD1 matching over 7 bases. V trimming: 2 bases; J trimming: 1 base; junction bases outside the gene matches: 5. Germline V CDR1 and CDR2: SGHRS, YFSETQ. This CDR3 has 15 residues. The DNA for the CDR3 is TGCGCCAGCAGCTTTCAGGGGGTTAAGAACACTGAAGCTTTCTTT. Protein: CASSFQGVKNTEAFF.

The V and J genes are TRBV6-5 and TRBJ1-5; the match to TRBD1 covers 7 bases. Germline lookup yields CDR1 MNHEY and CDR2 SVGAGI. Trimming removed 5 bases from V and 4 bases from J; junction bases left unmatched: 8. The CDR3 loop spans 15 amino acids. DNA of the CDR3: TGTGCCAGCAGTCCCTCGGGACAGCTAAATCAGCCCCAGCATTTT. Amino acids: CASSPSGQLNQPQHF.

In DNA form, the CDR3 reads TGTGCCATCAGCGTAGCGGGAGTCAGTGAGCAGTTCTTC. It encodes CAISVAGVSEQFF. The chain employs TRBV10-3 and TRBJ2-1, with 9 bases lining up with TRBD2. J gave up 9 bases and V 6 bases, and 6 bases lay outside the gene matches. The CDR3 sequence is 13 residues long. The germline V gene encodes CDR1 ENHRY and CDR2 SYGVKD.

This clone has a single count. The V and J genes are TRBV29-1 and TRBJ2-2; 10 bases map to TRBD2. The germline V gene has CDR1 SQVTM and CDR2 ANQGSEA. CDR3 length: 15 residues. Germline trimming cut 7 bases from V and 0 bases from J; bases unmatched to any gene: 5. The CDR3, as DNA: TGCAGCGGGGGGACTAGCGTTTCGAACACCGGGGAGCTGTTTTTT. Its translation: CSGGTSVSNTGELFF.

The J gene is TRBJ1-1, the V gene TRBV30, with no clear D. V was shortened by 3 bases and J by 0 bases, with 8 bases between the two germline ends. Germline V lookup: CDR1 GTSNPN, CDR2 SVGIG (reference sequence). CDR3 length: 13 residues. This chain's CDR3 is CAWRLQLNTEAFF. The CDR3 nucleotides read TGTGCCTGGAGGCTACAGCTGAACACTGAAGCTTTCTTT.

The chain links TRBV6-2 or TRBV6-3 to TRBJ2-3; D is perhaps TRBD2 (7 bases). Germline V gives CDR1 MNHEY, CDR2 SVGEGT. This CDR3 has 15 residues. Between the trimmed V and J ends, which lost 7 bases and 2 bases, there was a span of 16 bases. The CDR3 is CASTYSGGPTDTQYF. In nucleotides, the CDR3 is TGTGCCAGCACCTACTCGGGGGGCCCCACAGATACGCAGTATTTT.

V and J are TRBV27 and TRBJ1-6, with D uncertain. V gave up 10 bases and J gave up 1 base, with 14 bases separating them. Germline values: CDR1 MNHEY, CDR2 SMNVEV (reference sequence). The CDR3 has 15 amino acids. The CDR3 sequence is CATAFVGSYNSPLHF. The CDR3 DNA is TGTGCCACCGCCTTCGTTGGATCCTATAATTCACCCCTCCACTTT.

The chain combines TRBV18 with TRBJ2-6; D is ambiguous. Germline V gene sequence: CDR1 KGHSH, CDR2 LQKENI. There are 16 residues in the CDR3. With 2 bases removed from V and 1 base from J, the gap between germline ends came to 9 bases. This CDR3 is CASSPMIRSGANVLTF. The CDR3 DNA reads TGTGCCAGCTCACCAATGATCAGGTCTGGGGCCAACGTCCTGACTTTC.

This chain links TRBV27 with TRBJ1-5; D is undetermined. The CDR3 length is 13 residues. Germline V gene data show CDR1 as MNHEY and CDR2 as SMNVEV (reference sequence). Trimming removed 5 bases at V and 1 base at J, with 6 bases between. CDR3 coding DNA: TGTGCCAGCAGTACCGGGAGCAATCAGCCCCAGCATTTT. Protein product: CASSTGSNQPQHF.

J is TRBJ2-7 and V is TRBV6-5, with a tentative D call TRBD2 (6 bases). Trimming took off 5 bases at V and 5 bases at J, with 13 bases between the two ends. The germline V gene encodes CDR1 MNHEY and CDR2 SVGAGI. This CDR3 contains 13 residues. The CDR3 loop is CASSRDSRNEQYF. The CDR3 region has the DNA TGTGCCAGCAGTCGGGACTCCCGTAACGAGCAGTACTTC.

The chain carries TRBV30 and TRBJ2-7; 9 bases fit TRBD1. The V gene's germline CDR1 is GTSNPN and CDR2 SVGIG (reference sequence). This CDR3 is built from 16 residues. With V trimmed by 3 bases and J by 3 bases, 12 bases remained unmatched. For the CDR3, the DNA is TGTGCCTGGAGCGGTCGAAGGACAGGGGAAGGCTACGAGCAGTACTTC. This codes for CAWSGRRTGEGYEQYF.

The chain joins TRBV15 to TRBJ2-1, with D perhaps being TRBD1 or TRBD2 (5 bases each). CDR1 LNHNV and CDR2 YYDKDF come from the germline V gene (reference sequence). Trimming cost V 1 base and J 8 bases, with 6 bases left between them. CDR3 length: 12 residues. CDR3 coding DNA: TGTGCCACCAGCAGAGGAGGGGATGAGCAGTTCTTC. Its protein product is CATSRGGDEQFF.

The chain links TRBV13 to TRBJ2-3, with TRBD1 matching 10 bases. Germline CDR1 PRHDT, CDR2 FYEKMQ (reference sequence). V trimming: 5 bases; J trimming: 6 bases; junction bases outside the gene matches: 8. This CDR3 is built from 15 residues. This CDR3 is CASSLRDRGVDTQYF. For the CDR3, the DNA is TGTGCCAGCAGCCTCCGGGACAGGGGTGTCGATACGCAGTATTTT.

The V gene is TRBV29-1, the J gene TRBJ2-7, with 10 nucleotides matching TRBD2. Germline lookup yields CDR1 SQVTM and CDR2 ANQGSEA. With 5 bases clipped from V and 2 bases from J, the junction kept 18 bases outside the gene matches. The CDR3 has 18 residues. The CDR3 here is CSVLLREETSGPPYEQYF. CDR3 DNA sequence: TGCAGCGTTCTTCTCAGGGAAGAGACTAGCGGGCCCCCCTACGAGCAGTACTTC.

The J gene is TRBJ2-1, the V gene TRBV14; D remains unclear. The CDR3 is 12 amino acids. Germline V lookup: CDR1 SGHDN, CDR2 FVKESK. V shed 4 bases and J shed 8 bases, with 9 bases lying between them. The CDR3 nucleotides are TGTGCCAGCAGCCTCACCGGCGATGAGCAGTTCTTC. Protein: CASSLTGDEQFF.

The CDR3 loop is CASSPGTSGAFPEQFF. In DNA, the CDR3 is TGTGCCAGCAGCCCTGGGACTAGCGGGGCCTTCCCTGAGCAGTTCTTC. The chain carries TRBV7-9 and TRBJ2-1; 13 bases are shared with TRBD2. The CDR3 is 16 residues long. After removal of 5 bases from V and 9 bases from J, the junction contained 10 bases not matched to a gene. Germline assignment: CDR1 SEHNR and CDR2 FQNEAQ (reference sequence).

The CDR3 is CASTSSAYGYTF. Written as DNA, the CDR3 is TGTGCCAGCACCTCTAGCGCCTATGGCTACACCTTC. The chain couples TRBV28 to TRBJ1-2, with D unresolved. Germline CDR1 and CDR2: MDHEN and SYDVKM. The V end lost 7 bases, the J end lost 4 bases, and 10 bases lay between the germline ends. The CDR3 spans 12 residues.

The chain joins TRBV5-6 to TRBJ1-1, with 7 bases lining up with TRBD1. This CDR3 is 12 amino acids long. From germline, CDR1 is SGHDT and CDR2 YYEEEE. The trim removed 4 bases at V and 7 bases at J, leaving 4 bases unmatched. Written as DNA, the CDR3 is TGTGCCAGCAGCCTGGGACAGTATGAAGCTTTCTTT. Translation: CASSLGQYEAFF. The full variable domain, completed using reference TRBV5-6 and TRBJ1-1, is DAGVTQSPTHLIKTRGQQVTLRCSPKSGHDTVSWYQQALGQGPQFIFQYYEEEERQRGNFPDRFSGHQFPNYSSELNVNALLLGDSALYLCASSLGQYEAFFGQGTRLTVV.

V usage is TRBV27 and J usage is TRBJ2-2, with TRBD1 identical over 9 bases. Germline CDR1 is MNHEY and CDR2 is SMNVEV (reference sequence). Germline trimming cut 5 bases from V and 4 bases from J; bases unmatched to any gene: 14. The CDR3 sequence is 18 residues long. Written as DNA, the CDR3 is TGTGCCAGCAGTCGCCTTTTCCAACAGGGGGCGGGCACCGGGGAGCTGTTTTTT. Its translation: CASSRLFQQGAGTGELFF.

This chain links TRBV28 with TRBJ2-7; D uncertain. This CDR3 is built from 14 residues. Trimming removed 6 bases at V and 3 bases at J, with 15 bases between. Germline CDR1 is MDHEN and CDR2 is SYDVKM. CDR3 sequence (DNA): TGTGCCAGCAGGCCACCGGGCGGTTTCTACGAGCAGTACTTC. This codes for CASRPPGGFYEQYF.

The rearrangement joins TRBV5-1 to TRBJ1-4; the D is unclear. V was cut by 1 base and J by 3 bases, with 7 bases left in between. Germline CDR1 is SGHRS and CDR2 is YFSETQ. The CDR3 loop spans 14 amino acids. In DNA, the CDR3 is TGCGCCAGCAGCTTGCGGTTCGCTAATGAAAAACTGTTTTTT. Encoded protein: CASSLRFANEKLFF.

This chain links TRBV28 with TRBJ2-1; TRBD2 matches at 13 bases. This CDR3 is built from 19 residues. V lost 3 bases, J lost 0 bases, and 8 bases stayed unmatched. Germline V gives CDR1 MDHEN, CDR2 SYDVKM. CDR3 amino acids: CASSFWTSGRGVSYNEQFF. CDR3 sequence (DNA): TGTGCCAGCAGTTTTTGGACTAGCGGGAGAGGGGTCTCCTACAATGAGCAGTTCTTC. Supplemented by reference TRBV28 and TRBJ2-1, the full variable domain reads DVKVTQSSRYLVKRTGEKVFLECVQDMDHENMFWYRQDPGLGLRLIYFSYDVKMKEKGDIPEGYSVSREKKERFSLILESASTNQTSMYLCASSFWTSGRGVSYNEQFFGPGTRLTVL.

The chain couples TRBV19 to TRBJ1-2; 7 bases agree with TRBD1. The V segment lost 4 bases and the J segment 4 bases; nucleotides outside the gene matches: 6. Germline V lookup: CDR1 LNHDA, CDR2 SQIVND (reference sequence). The CDR3 consists of 14 residues. This CDR3 reads CASSNRDRLYGYTF. CDR3 DNA sequence: TGTGCCAGTAGTAACCGGGACAGACTCTATGGCTACACCTTC.

The rearrangement links TRBV14 to TRBJ2-7, with D unresolved. The CDR3 totals 15 residues. With 4 bases removed from V and 2 bases from J, the gap between germline ends came to 15 bases. From germline, CDR1 is SGHDN and CDR2 FVKESK. In DNA, the CDR3 is TGTGCCAGCAGCCCTTTAGCAGGATACACCTACGAGCAGTACTTC. Its translation is CASSPLAGYTYEQYF. Filled out from reference TRBV14 and TRBJ2-7, the complete variable domain reads EAGVTQFPSHSVIEKGQTVTLRCDPISGHDNLYWYRRVMGKEIKFLLHFVKESKQDESGMPNNRFLAERTGGTYSTLKVQPAELEDSGVYFCASSPLAGYTYEQYFGPGTRLTVT.